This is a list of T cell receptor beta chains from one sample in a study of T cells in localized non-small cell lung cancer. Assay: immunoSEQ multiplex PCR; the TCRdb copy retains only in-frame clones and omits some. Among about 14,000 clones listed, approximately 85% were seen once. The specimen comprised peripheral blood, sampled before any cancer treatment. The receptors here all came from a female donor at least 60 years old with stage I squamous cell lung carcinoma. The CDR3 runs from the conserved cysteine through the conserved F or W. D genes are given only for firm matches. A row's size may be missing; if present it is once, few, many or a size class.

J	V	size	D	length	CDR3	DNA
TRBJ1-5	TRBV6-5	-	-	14	CASGGVGANQPQHF	TGTGCCAGCGGGGGTGTGGGGGCAAATCAGCCCCAGCATTTT
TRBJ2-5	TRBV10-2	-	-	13	CASSEAGRETQYF	TGCGCCAGCAGTGAGGCGGGAAGGGAGACCCAGTACTTC
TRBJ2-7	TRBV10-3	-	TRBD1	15	CAISQPGQGGDEQYF	TGTGCCATCAGTCAGCCGGGACAGGGGGGGGACGAGCAGTACTTC
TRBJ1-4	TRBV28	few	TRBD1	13	CASSLDRGRDWRF	TGTGCCAGCAGTTTGGACAGGGGGAGGGACTGGCGATTT
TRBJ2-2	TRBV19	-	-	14	CASRRSVGWEELFF	TGTGCCAGCCGTCGTTCGGTGGGATGGGAGGAGCTGTTTTTT
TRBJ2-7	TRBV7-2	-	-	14	CASSAQLGGYEQYF	TGTGCCAGCAGCGCACAGCTCGGAGGGTACGAGCAGTACTTC
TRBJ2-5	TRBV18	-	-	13	CASSPGHKETQYF	TGTGCCAGCTCACCGGGACACAAAGAGACCCAGTACTTC
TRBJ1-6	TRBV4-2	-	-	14	CASRTRTEGSPLHF	TGTGCCAGCAGAACCCGAACCGAGGGATCACCCCTCCACTTT
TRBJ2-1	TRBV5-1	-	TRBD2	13	CASSLGEGREQFF	TGCGCCAGCAGTCTGGGGGAGGGCAGGGAGCAGTTCTTC
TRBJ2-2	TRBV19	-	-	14	CASSLISDTGELFF	TGTGCCAGTAGTTTAATATCGGACACCGGGGAGCTGTTTTTT
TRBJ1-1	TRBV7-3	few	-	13	CASSLEGNTEAFF	TGTGCCAGCAGCTTAGAGGGGAACACTGAAGCTTTCTTT
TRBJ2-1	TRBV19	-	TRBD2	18	CASSPRLAGGVRNNEQFF	TGTGCCAGTAGTCCCCGACTAGCGGGAGGTGTACGAAACAATGAGCAGTTCTTC
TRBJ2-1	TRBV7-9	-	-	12	CASSSSGEGPFF	TGTGCCAGCAGCTCCTCGGGTGAAGGGCCGTTCTTC
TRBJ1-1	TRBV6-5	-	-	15	CASSYSRGGSLKAFF	TGTGCCAGCAGTTACTCGAGAGGGGGATCTCTCAAAGCTTTCTTT
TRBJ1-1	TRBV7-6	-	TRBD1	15	CASSFGTGENTEAFF	TGTGCCAGCAGCTTCGGGACAGGGGAGAACACTGAAGCTTTCTTT
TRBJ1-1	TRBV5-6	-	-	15	CASSFNTVMNTEAFF	TGTGCCAGCAGCTTCAACACAGTCATGAACACTGAAGCTTTCTTT
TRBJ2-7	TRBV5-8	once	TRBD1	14	CASPRQGFSYEQYF	TGTGCCAGCCCCAGACAGGGGTTCTCCTACGAGCAGTACTTC
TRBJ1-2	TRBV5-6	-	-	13	CASRRLSQYGYTF	TGTGCCAGCAGAAGACTGTCACAGTATGGCTACACCTTC
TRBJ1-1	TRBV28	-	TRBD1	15	CASSLGQGEGSEAFF	TGTGCCAGCAGTTTAGGACAGGGGGAGGGCTCTGAAGCTTTCTTT
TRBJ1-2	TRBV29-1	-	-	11	CSVSTQGWYTF	TGCAGCGTCTCCACCCAGGGGTGGTACACCTTC
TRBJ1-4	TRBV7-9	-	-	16	CASSLGRVGLKEKLFF	TGTGCCAGCAGCTTAGGAAGGGTGGGGCTAAAAGAAAAACTGTTTTTT